These T cell receptor beta chains were read from a single sample in a study of T cells in Graves' hyperthyroidism and ophthalmopathy. TCRdb reprocessed the multiplex PCR reads via MiXCR and lists one record per CDR3 protein. The data show just under 750,000 distinct CDR3 sequences, with around 40% seen just once and less than 40% held by the top ten. The sample was blood. Receptor source: a middle-aged woman with Graves' hyperthyroidism. Each CDR3 is given with its conserved first and last residue. D genes are given only for firm matches. Size tells how often a clone was seen (once, few, many) or the class of an expanded clone, and some rows leave it out.

>TRBV15|TRBD1|many|TRBJ1-3
TGTGCCACCAGCAGAGATCCGACAGGGGAAAACACCATATATTTT
CATSRDPTGENTIYF
>TRBV7-8|.|many|TRBJ2-5
TGTGCCAGCAGCTTGAGCCCAGAGACCCAGTACTTC
CASSLSPETQYF
>TRBV20-1|TRBD1|few|TRBJ2-2
TGCAGTGCTAGCAGCCCGGGACAGGGAAACACCGGGGAGCTGTTTTTT
CSASSPGQGNTGELFF
>TRBV12-3/TRBV12-4|TRBD2|.|TRBJ2-7
TGTGCCAGCAGTGTTACAGGCTCCCAGCGGGAGCGCGAGCAGTACTTC
CASSVTGSQREREQYF
>TRBV6-6|.|few|TRBJ2-6
TGTGCCAGCAGTTACCACTTCGGGTCCTTACGTATCTCTGGGGCCAACGTCCTGACTTTC
CASSYHFGSLRISGANVLTF
>TRBV2|.|many|TRBJ1-5
TGTGCCAGCAGTGACAGAGGTCCCAGTCAGCCCCAGCATTTT
CASSDRGPSQPQHF
>TRBV20-1|.|many|TRBJ1-1
TGCAGTGACCACACTGAAGCTTTCTTT
CSDHTEAFF
>TRBV6-1|.|many|TRBJ1-2
TGTGCCAGCAGTGAAGCGGACAGCTATGGCTACACCTTC
CASSEADSYGYTF
>TRBV4-1|.|few|TRBJ1-1
TGCGCCAGCAGCCAAGATAGGTGGAACACTGAAGCTTTCTTT
CASSQDRWNTEAFF
>TRBV2|.|.|TRBJ1-1
TGTGCCAGCAGTGGGGGACTAGCGGGAGCTTTCTTT
CASSGGLAGAFF
>TRBV7-9|.|.|TRBJ1-1
TGTGCCAGCAGCGTAACGAGGGGCACGAACACTGAAGCTTTCTTT
CASSVTRGTNTEAFF
>TRBV7-2|.|.|TRBJ1-6
TGTGCCAGCAGCTTAACATATCGGGATTCACCCCTCCACTTT
CASSLTYRDSPLHF
>TRBV12-3/TRBV12-4|.|many|TRBJ1-1
TGTGCCAGCAGCGGACTCGGGGTATCCCTTTTGAACACTGAAGCTTTCTTT
CASSGLGVSLLNTEAFF
>TRBV3-1|.|.|TRBJ1-1
TGTGCCAGCAGCCAAGACTGGCAACAGGAGCGTGAAGCTTTCTTT
CASSQDWQQEREAFF
>TRBV25-1|.|once|TRBJ1-4
TGTGCCAGCAGTCCGTTTGTAAGGGGAGGTGAAAAACTGTTTTTT
CASSPFVRGGEKLFF
>TRBV10-3|.|many|TRBJ1-1
TGTGCCGCCCAGGGTGCGGCTGAAGCTTTCTTT
CAAQGAAEAFF
>TRBV20-1|.|.|TRBJ2-5
TGCAGTGCTATGGGGGGTTGCGAGACCCAGTACTTC
CSAMGGCETQYF
>TRBV18|.|.|TRBJ1-1
TGTGCCAGCTCACCTGGGGCCCAAGCTTTCTTT
CASSPGAQAFF
>TRBV12-3/TRBV12-4|.|.|TRBJ1-4
TGTGCCAGCAGTTTTAGGACAGCTGAAAAACTGTTTTTT
CASSFRTAEKLFF
>TRBV10-3|TRBD1|many|TRBJ2-5
TGTGCCATCAGTGGGGTAACAGGGGCAGAGACCCAGTACTTC
CAISGVTGAETQYF
>TRBV7-9|TRBD1|many|TRBJ2-7
TGTGCCAGCAGAGGCGGACAGGGGGGTTCCTACGAGCAGTACTTC
CASRGGQGGSYEQYF
>TRBV7-9|TRBD1|.|TRBJ2-2
TGTGCCAGCAGCTCCTACCCGGACAGGGCAGGCACCGGGGAGCTGTTTTTT
CASSSYPDRAGTGELFF
>TRBV5-1|TRBD1|few|TRBJ2-5
TGCGCCAGCAGCTTGGGACAGGACAGGGTCACGCAAGAGACCCAGTACTTC
CASSLGQDRVTQETQYF
>TRBV15|TRBD1|.|TRBJ1-4
TGTGCCACCAGCAGAGGTGGGACAGCCTATGAAAAACTGTTTTTT
CATSRGGTAYEKLFF
>TRBV2|TRBD1|few|TRBJ2-6
TGTGCCACCAGTGAGACAGGGGGCTCTGGGGCCAACGTCCTGACTTTC
CATSETGGSGANVLTF
>TRBV7-7|TRBD2|.|TRBJ2-7
TGTGCTAGCAGCAAACTAGCGGGAGTCAGCGAGCAGTACTTC
CASSKLAGVSEQYF
>TRBV28|TRBD1|.|TRBJ1-2
TGTGCCAGCAGGCCGACAGGGGGAGACGGCTACACCTTC
CASRPTGGDGYTF
>TRBV10-3|.|many|TRBJ1-2
TGTGCCATCAGCTACAGGGTAGGGTATGGCTACACCTTC
CAISYRVGYGYTF
>TRBV6-6|.|few|TRBJ1-4
TGTGCCAGCAGCGCCCTCGGTCTTGGCGGTGAAAAACTGTTTTTT
CASSALGLGGEKLFF
>TRBV4-3|.|few|TRBJ1-6
TGCGCCAGCAGCCAAGATCGTGAACAGCGTCTATCACCCCTCCACTTT
CASSQDREQRLSPLHF
>TRBV19|.|many|TRBJ2-2
TGTGCCAGTGGGTGGACCGGGGAGCTGTTTTTT
CASGWTGELFF
>TRBV20-1|TRBD1|few|TRBJ1-4
TGCAGTGCTAGACCGGGACAGGGGGAAAAACTGTTTTTT
CSARPGQGEKLFF
>TRBV20-1|TRBD2|few|TRBJ2-7
TGCAGTGCTAGACAAGTAATAGCGGGTACACCCTACGAGCAGTACTTC
CSARQVIAGTPYEQYF
>TRBV7-9|TRBD2|.|TRBJ2-2
TGTGCCAGCAGTCCCCACCCCCACGTTGCGGGAGGTTCCGGGGAGCTGTTTTTT
CASSPHPHVAGGSGELFF
>TRBV7-2|.|.|TRBJ1-2
TGTGCCAGCAGCCAAGAGTGGGCAGGGAGGGACTATGGCTACACCTTC
CASSQEWAGRDYGYTF
>TRBV4-1|.|few|TRBJ2-2
TGCGCCAGCAGCCAAGAGAGTCTACTAAGCGGGGAGCTGTTTTTT
CASSQESLLSGELFF
>TRBV19|.|few|TRBJ1-1
TGTGCCAGTAGTATAGATCCGGGACGGGGGAACACTGAAGCTTTCTTT
CASSIDPGRGNTEAFF
>TRBV4-3|.|many|TRBJ1-6
TGCGCCAGCAGCCAAGGAGGATCACCCCTCCACTTT
CASSQGGSPLHF
>TRBV6-5|.|many|TRBJ1-1
TGTGCCAGCAGTTACACACTGAACACTGAAGCTTTCTTT
CASSYTLNTEAFF
>TRBV10-3|.|.|TRBJ2-7
TGTGCCAGCAGTTACCAGGGGGGGCAATACGAGCAGTACTTC
CASSYQGGQYEQYF
>TRBV2|.|many|TRBJ2-7
TGTGCCATCTCTGGCAGGATCTACGAGCAGTACTTC
CAISGRIYEQYF
>TRBV6-5|TRBD1|many|TRBJ1-5
TGTGCCAGCAGTCGGTACAGGGGAGATCAGCCCCAGCATTTT
CASSRYRGDQPQHF
>TRBV19|.|many|TRBJ1-2
TGTGCCAGTAGTATTGGGCAGGGAAATTATGGCTACACCTTC
CASSIGQGNYGYTF
>TRBV5-6|.|.|TRBJ1-2
TGTGCCAGCAGCCGGACCCCCTCCGCCTATGGCTACACCTTC
CASSRTPSAYGYTF
>TRBV2|.|many|TRBJ2-5
TGTGCCAGCAGTGAGTCCCGGACGTACCAAGAGACCCAGTACTTC
CASSESRTYQETQYF
>TRBV28|.|.|TRBJ1-4
TGTGCCAGCACCATAGACAGTCCAAATGAAAAACTGTTTTTT
CASTIDSPNEKLFF
>TRBV20-1|.|.|TRBJ1-2
TGCAGTGCCAAATTACAGGACTATGGCTACACCTTC
CSAKLQDYGYTF
>TRBV13|TRBD1|once|TRBJ2-5
TGTGCCAGCAGCTGGACAGGGGGCGCCCAGTGGGAGACCCAGTACTTC
CASSWTGGAQWETQYF
>TRBV7-2|TRBD1|many|TRBJ2-7
TGTGCCAGCAGCTATAACAGGGGATTTTCCTACGAGCAGTACTTC
CASSYNRGFSYEQYF
>TRBV11-2|.|.|TRBJ1-2
TGCGCCAGCAGCCAAGCAGCCCAGGATAACTATGGCTACACCTTC
CASSQAAQDNYGYTF
>TRBV20-1|TRBD2|few|TRBJ2-5
TGCAGTGCTAGAGATCCTTTGGCGGGGGGGCCGAGTTTCGAGACCCAGTACTTC
CSARDPLAGGPSFETQYF
>TRBV30|TRBD1|few|TRBJ1-6
TGTGCCTGGAGTCCTGGACAGGGGAATTCACCCCTCCACTTT
CAWSPGQGNSPLHF